This entry lists 24 T cell receptor beta chains sequenced from one sample in a study of CD8 T cells in ankylosing spondylitis. A single record per CDR3 protein comes from TCRdb applying MiXCR to the 5' RACE reads. Of 470,000 or so distinct CDR3 sequences listed, 20% to 30% are singletons. Study conclusions and caveats: Typical of ankylosing spondylitis blood, it appeared, was a TCR beta motif of several highly homologous variants.

These receptors have no known antigen. Source material: blood, either unsorted or a sorted T cell fraction (not recorded which). The receptors shown here come from a male donor with ankylosing spondylitis.

This clonotype was counted a few times. The rearrangement uses TRBV24-1 and TRBJ2-5; D uncertain. The CDR3 has 13 amino acids. V dropped 0 bases and J dropped 6 bases, with 7 bases sitting between them. The germline gives CDR1 KGHDR, CDR2 SFDVKD. The CDR3 sequence is CATSDLWAKTQYF. Written as DNA, the CDR3 is TGTGCCACCAGTGATTTGTGGGCAAAGACCCAGTACTTC.

V gene TRBV12-3 or TRBV12-4 combines with J gene TRBJ1-1, with 11 bases fitting TRBD1. The CDR3 has 17 residues. The V segment lost 6 bases and the J segment 3 bases; nucleotides outside the gene matches: 12. CDR3 nucleotide sequence: TGTGCCAGCAGATTTGAGGACAGGGGGCAGGTGGACACTGAAGCTTTCTTT. Translation: CASRFEDRGQVDTEAFF.

The chain joins TRBV2 to TRBJ2-7; unclear D gene. Trimming shortened V by 2 bases and J by 2 bases, and 7 bases separated the two germline ends. Germline CDR1 SNHLY, CDR2 FYNNEI. CDR3 length equals 13 residues. The CDR3: CASSESMAYEQYV. The CDR3 region has the DNA TGTGCCAGCAGTGAAAGCATGGCCTACGAGCAGTACGTC.

This clonotype appeared a few times. This chain joins TRBV20-1 and TRBJ1-1, with a weak D call TRBD1 (5 bases). Germline V gene data show CDR1 as DFQATT and CDR2 as SNEGSKA (reference sequence). V dropped 0 bases and J dropped 1 base, with 9 bases sitting between them. The CDR3 has 14 amino acids. The CDR3 loop is CSAREPGANTEAFF. CDR3 nucleotide sequence: TGCAGTGCTAGAGAACCTGGGGCGAACACTGAAGCTTTCTTT.

The table lists this clonotype with a few counts. V gene TRBV12-3 or TRBV12-4 combines with J gene TRBJ2-3; no reliable D call. V lost 3 bases, J lost 5 bases, and 12 bases lay in between. CDR3 length: 14 amino acids. Written as DNA, the CDR3 is TGTGCCAGCAGTTTGAACGACGTCAGAGATACGCAGTATTTT. Amino acids: CASSLNDVRDTQYF.

The V call is TRBV5-1, the J call TRBJ1-1; 7 positions match TRBD1. The CDR3 runs to 15 residues. V was pared by 0 bases and J by 1 base, with 3 bases of the junction left unmatched. Germline-derived CDR1 and CDR2 are SGHRS and YFSETQ. As DNA, the CDR3 is TGCGCCAGCAGCTTGGGGGGGACAGAGAACACTGAAGCTTTCTTT. Amino acids: CASSLGGTENTEAFF.

The rearrangement joins TRBV10-3 to TRBJ2-3; 7 bases are shared with TRBD1. The CDR3 is 14 amino acids. Losses at the gene ends were 3 bases for V and 3 bases for J; bases not matched to a gene: 3. CDR1 is ENHRY and CDR2 is SYGVKD in the germline V gene. The CDR3 is CAISDLGQTDTQYF. For the CDR3, the DNA is TGTGCCATCAGTGACCTGGGACAGACAGATACGCAGTATTTT.

There are a few counts of this clonotype. This sequence joins TRBV5-1 and TRBJ2-3, with 7 bases lining up with TRBD1. Germline-derived CDR1 and CDR2 are SGHRS and YFSETQ. V was clipped by 4 bases and J by 7 bases; unmatched bases: 9. CDR3 length: 14 residues. Here the CDR3 reads CASSDGTAGNTQYF. DNA of the CDR3: TGCGCCAGCAGCGACGGGACAGCTGGGAATACGCAGTATTTT.

The chain combines TRBV12-3 or TRBV12-4 with TRBJ1-2, with 8 bases aligning to TRBD1. The CDR3 contains 13 residues. V was pared by 6 bases and J by 7 bases, with 7 bases of the junction left unmatched. The CDR3 protein is CASSYRGKSGYTF. The CDR3 bases are TGTGCCAGCAGCTACAGGGGGAAAAGTGGCTACACCTTC.

The chain carries TRBV3-1 and TRBJ2-1; the D gene is possibly TRBD2 (6 bases). Germline loops: CDR1 LGHDT, CDR2 YNNKEL (reference sequence). The CDR3 is made up of 16 amino acids. The V gene lost 4 bases and the J gene lost 4 bases, with 17 bases spanning the gap. CDR3 protein: CASSPRLERAYNEQFF. The CDR3 DNA reads as TGTGCCAGCAGCCCCCGTCTAGAGCGGGCTTACAATGAGCAGTTCTTC.

This clonotype was observed a handful of times. V gene TRBV10-3 combines with J gene TRBJ1-5, with D possibly being TRBD1 (5 bases). Trimming removed 5 bases at V and 0 bases at J, with 14 bases between. CDR1 is ENHRY and CDR2 is SYGVKD in the germline V gene. The CDR3 is 16 amino acids. This CDR3 reads CAISPWDRNSNQPQHF. For the CDR3, the DNA is TGTGCCATCAGTCCCTGGGACCGTAATAGCAATCAGCCCCAGCATTTT.

This rearrangement joins TRBV15 to TRBJ2-7, with D perhaps TRBD1 or TRBD2 (6 bases each). V shed 5 bases and J shed 3 bases, with 20 bases lying between them. The V gene's germline CDR1 is LNHNV and CDR2 YYDKDF (reference sequence). The CDR3 extends over 16 amino acids. CDR3 DNA: TGTGCCACCAGCGGACAGAGGCGGGACTCATTCTACGAGCAGTACTTC. It translates to CATSGQRRDSFYEQYF. Using reference TRBV15 and TRBJ2-7 for the parts outside the CDR3, the full variable domain is DAMVIQNPRYQVTQFGKPVTLSCSQTLNHNVMYWYQQKSSQAPKLLFHYYDKDFNNEADTPDNFQSRRPNTSFCFLDIRSPGLGDTAMYLCATSGQRRDSFYEQYFGPGTRLTVT.

This clonotype has only a few counts. This chain joins TRBV12-3 or TRBV12-4 and TRBJ2-7; 8 bases align to TRBD1. J was trimmed by 0 bases and V by 6 bases; bases with no gene match: 7. The CDR3 totals 15 residues. The CDR3: CASRTGDGSSYEQYF. The CDR3 nucleotides are TGTGCCAGCAGGACAGGGGACGGAAGCTCCTACGAGCAGTACTTC.

The V and J genes are TRBV9 and TRBJ2-5; 11 nucleotides match TRBD2. CDR1 and CDR2 from the germline V gene are SGDLS and YYNGEE. The CDR3 sequence is 16 residues long. V gave up 3 bases and J gave up 5 bases; unmatched junction bases: 9. This chain's CDR3 is CASSANLAGGGETQYF. The CDR3 coding sequence is TGTGCCAGCAGCGCAAATCTAGCGGGAGGTGGTGAGACCCAGTACTTC.

This chain uses TRBV30 with TRBJ2-1, with D perhaps TRBD2 (5 bases). Trimming cost V 3 bases and J 5 bases, with 14 bases left between them. Germline loops: CDR1 GTSNPN, CDR2 SVGIG (reference sequence). This CDR3 is 14 amino acids long. CDR3 in amino acids: CAWSRGLANNEQFF. CDR3 in DNA: TGTGCCTGGAGCCGCGGGCTAGCCAACAATGAGCAGTTCTTC.

In this sample, this clonotype turned up a few times. The chain is built from TRBV19 and TRBJ2-5, with 11 nucleotides matching TRBD1. The germline gives CDR1 LNHDA, CDR2 SQIVND (reference sequence). The CDR3 spans 15 residues. V trimming: 5 bases; J trimming: 5 bases; junction bases outside the gene matches: 7. The DNA for the CDR3 is TGTGCCAGTAGTCCCCGGACAGGGGGCTTCGAGACCCAGTACTTC. It specifies CASSPRTGGFETQYF. Full variable domain (remainder filled in from reference TRBV19 and TRBJ2-5): DGGITQSPKYLFRKEGQNVTLSCEQNLNHDAMYWYRQDPGQGLRLIYYSQIVNDFQKGDIAEGYSVSREKKESFPLTVTSAQKNPTAFYLCASSPRTGGFETQYFGPGTRLLVL.

The chain is built from TRBV7-7 and TRBJ2-3; 12 nucleotides match TRBD2. The CDR3 is made up of 15 amino acids. The trim removed 4 bases at V and 6 bases at J, leaving 5 bases unmatched. Germline-derived CDR1 and CDR2 are SSHAT and FNYEAQ (reference sequence). The CDR3 region has the DNA TGTGCCAGCAGCTCGACTAGCGGGAGTGCGGATACGCAGTATTTT. It specifies CASSSTSGSADTQYF.

The gene calls are TRBV5-1 and TRBJ2-5; 12 bases align to TRBD2. This CDR3 is 17 amino acids long. The V gene's germline CDR1 is SGHRS and CDR2 YFSETQ. After removal of 3 bases from V and 5 bases from J, the junction contained 11 bases not matched to a gene. The CDR3 coding sequence is TGCGCCAGCAGCTCTGGTGCTAGCGGGAGGGCCCAGGAGACCCAGTACTTC. Its translation: CASSSGASGRAQETQYF.

This clonotype was found a few times. The V call is TRBV30, the J call TRBJ2-1; D is perhaps TRBD2 (5 bases). Germline values: CDR1 GTSNPN, CDR2 SVGIG (reference sequence). There are 14 residues in the CDR3. The V end lost 2 bases, the J end lost 7 bases, and 15 bases lay between the germline ends. The CDR3, as DNA: TGTGCCTGGAGTCCATCCCCTGAGCGGAATGAGCAGTTCTTC. Residues: CAWSPSPERNEQFF.

The J gene is TRBJ1-5, the V gene TRBV11-3; D gene uncertain. Deletions cut 0 bases from V and 6 bases from J, with 6 bases between. Germline lookup yields CDR1 SGHNT and CDR2 YENEEA. The CDR3 consists of 13 residues. The CDR3: CASSLDLSQPQHF. CDR3 DNA: TGTGCCAGCAGCTTAGATTTAAGTCAGCCCCAGCATTTT.

The chain employs TRBV6-4 and TRBJ1-3; D gene uncertain. Germline V gives CDR1 MRHNA, CDR2 SNTAGT. The CDR3 is made up of 14 amino acids. Trimming pared 3 bases from V and 5 bases from J, leaving 11 bases between. This CDR3 reads CASSESAGRNTIYF. In DNA form, the CDR3 reads TGTGCCAGCAGTGAATCGGCCGGCCGAAACACCATATATTTT.

This clonotype occurred a few times. The genes are TRBV7-2 and TRBJ2-1, with 14 nucleotides matching TRBD2. CDR1 and CDR2 (germline): SGHTA, FQGNSA. This CDR3 comprises 17 residues. The V and J ends lost 5 bases and 8 bases, in that order; junction bases with no gene match: 11. The CDR3 DNA follows: TGTGCCAGCAGCATCGCCTCCGGGACTAGCGGGAGTCATGAGCAGTTCTTC. Amino acid sequence: CASSIASGTSGSHEQFF. The variable domain in full, with the rest retrieved from reference TRBV7-2 and TRBJ2-1, is GAGVSQSPSNKVTEKGKDVELRCDPISGHTALYWYRQSLGQGLEFLIYFQGNSAPDKSGLPSDRFSAERTGGSVSTLTIQRTQQEDSAVYLCASSIASGTSGSHEQFFGPGTRLTVL.

This clonotype was detected a few times. The chain joins TRBV25-1 to TRBJ2-7, with D perhaps matching TRBD2 (5 bases). Per germline, CDR1 MGHDK and CDR2 SYGVNS. V was trimmed by 3 bases and J by 7 bases, leaving 10 bases between them. There are 12 residues in the CDR3. The CDR3 is CASSDLTGEQYF. The CDR3 nucleotides are TGTGCCAGCAGTGACCTTACGGGAGAGCAGTACTTC.

The chain is built from TRBV6-1 and TRBJ2-7; D call uncertain. The CDR3 loop spans 14 amino acids. The germline gives CDR1 MNHNS, CDR2 SASEGT. Trimming shortened V by 1 base and J by 3 bases, and 10 bases separated the two germline ends. The CDR3 loop reads CASSEVRLRYEQYV. The CDR3 DNA is TGTGCCAGCAGTGAAGTCCGGCTTCGCTACGAGCAGTACGTC.